These T cell receptor beta chains were read from a single sample in a study of blood T cells in healthy people across ages. From the 5' RACE reads, TCRdb called clonotypes with MiXCR, one entry per CDR3 protein. The sample includes 500,000 to 600,000 distinct CDR3 sequences, 25% to 30% of them seen just once. The specimen sequenced was blood. The receptors originated from a woman between 65 and 79 years old in good health. Both conserved end residues are part of each CDR3. The D gene is left open where the match is weak. The listing skips clone size in some rows; elsewhere it reads once, few, many or a size class.

TRBJ2-2 few TRBD2 TRBV4-3 CASSQGPPGLAGGELFF TGCGCCAGCAGCCAAGGGCCGCCGGGACTAGCGGGAGGGGAGCTGTTTTTT
TRBJ2-1 . TRBD2 TRBV4-3 CASSQGLAIYNGQFF TGCGCCAGCAGCCAGGGACTAGCTATATACAATGGGCAGTTCTTC
TRBJ2-2 . . TRBV7-2 CASSQSQGGELFF TGTGCCAGCAGCCAGAGTCAGGGCGGGGAGCTGTTTTTT
TRBJ2-2 . . TRBV4-2 CASSQDYGTGELFF TGTGCCAGCAGCCAAGATTATGGCACCGGGGAGCTGTTTTTT
TRBJ1-2 . . TRBV29-1 CSVVGDGFYGYTF TGCAGCGTGGTCGGGGACGGATTCTATGGCTACACCTTC
TRBJ2-1 . TRBD1 TRBV6-5 CASQGEHNEQFF TGTGCCAGTCAGGGGGAGCACAATGAGCAGTTCTTC
TRBJ1-4 . . TRBV4-3 CASSQAVGSLATNEKLFF TGCGCCAGCAGCCAAGCGGTGGGGTCCCTTGCAACTAATGAAAAACTGTTTTTT
TRBJ1-5 . TRBD1 TRBV19 CASRKGAMVGNQPQHF TGTGCCAGTAGGAAGGGGGCGATGGTAGGCAATCAGCCCCAGCATTTT
TRBJ2-5 . . TRBV27 CASSFIGTGETQYF TGTGCCAGCAGTTTTATAGGAACAGGGGAGACCCAGTACTTC
TRBJ1-2 few . TRBV7-9 CASSVGNYGYTF TGTGCCAGCAGCGTGGGTAACTATGGCTACACCTTC